These 2 T cell receptor beta chains were sequenced from one sample in a study of identical twins. TCRdb recomputed calls from the 5' RACE reads with MiXCR, one row per CDR3 protein. This sample yields around 690,000 distinct CDR3 sequences, of which less than 25% are seen a single time; around 4.4% belongs to the top ten. Another study also made use of these data, one on T cells expressing NK-cell markers.

The sample consisted of PBMCs. Source of these receptors: a woman in her late teens or twenties in good health.

The chain couples TRBV29-1 to TRBJ2-7; possible D gene TRBD2, 5 bases. CDR3 length: 11 amino acids. V dropped 4 bases and J dropped 2 bases, with 6 bases sitting between them. Germline assignment: CDR1 SQVTM and CDR2 ANQGSEA. CDR3 sequence reads: CSVVEAYEQYF. CDR3 nucleotide sequence: TGCAGCGTTGTGGAGGCCTACGAGCAGTACTTC.

This chain links TRBV7-2 with TRBJ2-7; TRBD1 or TRBD2 may be the D gene (5 bases each). Per germline, CDR1 SGHTA and CDR2 FQGNSA. Between the trimmed V and J ends, which lost 5 bases and 3 bases, there was a span of 17 bases. The CDR3 contains 15 residues. The DNA of the CDR3 is TGTGCCAGCAGCCCAGCAGGGACCGTAGTCTACGAGCAGTACTTC. As protein: CASSPAGTVVYEQYF.